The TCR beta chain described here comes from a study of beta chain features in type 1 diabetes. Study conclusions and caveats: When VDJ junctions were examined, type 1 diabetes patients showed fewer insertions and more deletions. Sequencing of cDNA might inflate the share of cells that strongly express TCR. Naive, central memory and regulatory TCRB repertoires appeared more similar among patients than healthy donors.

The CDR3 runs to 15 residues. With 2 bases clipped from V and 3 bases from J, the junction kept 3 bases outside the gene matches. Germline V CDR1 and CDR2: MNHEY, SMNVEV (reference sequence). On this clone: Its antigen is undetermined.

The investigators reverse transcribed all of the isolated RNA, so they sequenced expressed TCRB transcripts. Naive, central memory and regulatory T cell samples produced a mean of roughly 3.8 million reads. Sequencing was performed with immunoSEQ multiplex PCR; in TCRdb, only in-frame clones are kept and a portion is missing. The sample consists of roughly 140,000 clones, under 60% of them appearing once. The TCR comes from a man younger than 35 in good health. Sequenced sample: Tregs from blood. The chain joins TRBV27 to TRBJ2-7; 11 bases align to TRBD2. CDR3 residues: CASSLVLAGGYEQYF. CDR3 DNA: TGTGCCAGCAGTTTAGTGCTAGCGGGAGGCTACGAGCAGTACTTC.